This T cell receptor (beta chain) originates from a study of T cells after yellow fever vaccination. Each CDR3 protein is one row after TCRdb ran MiXCR on the 5' RACE reads. The data hold about 500,000 distinct CDR3 sequences, with 17% observed a single time. The CDR3 length is 16 residues. The ends were cut back, 4 bases at V and 0 bases at J, with 13 bases in the middle. Germline CDR1 reads SGHRS; CDR2 reads YFSETQ. The receptor was isolated from a man aged 18 to 35 who received the YFV17D yellow fever vaccine. The chain has TRBV5-1 and TRBJ2-2; D is unresolved. Here the sequenced sample was PBMCs, taken about 5 days after the first yellow fever vaccination. The CDR3 region has the DNA TGCGCCAGCAGCCTCTACACCTATTCGAACACCGGGGAGCTGTTTTTT. This gives the protein CASSLYTYSNTGELFF.